Following are 31 T cell receptor beta chains from one sample sequenced in a study of blood T cell repertoires in COVID-19. Some clones are missing from TCRdb's copy, which holds only in-frame ones; the method was immunoSEQ multiplex PCR. The repertoire includes about 400,000 clones, 89% of them detected once, and roughly 1.2% sits in the top ten. Sequenced input: peripheral blood. The receptors derive from a man between 40 and 49 years old with acute or convalescent COVID-19.

This clone was observed once. The rearrangement joins TRBV5-6 to TRBJ2-7, with a weak D call TRBD1 (6 bases). This CDR3 comprises 13 residues. V dropped 4 bases and J dropped 7 bases, with 15 bases sitting between them. CDR1 SGHDT and CDR2 YYEEEE come from the germline V gene. The CDR3 DNA reads TGTGCCAGCAGCGCCCTCCCAGGGGAAGAGCAGTACTTC. As protein: CASSALPGEEQYF. The variable domain in full, completed from reference TRBV5-6 and TRBJ2-7, reads DAGVTQSPTHLIKTRGQQVTLRCSPKSGHDTVSWYQQALGQGPQFIFQYYEEEERQRGNFPDRFSGHQFPNYSSELNVNALLLGDSALYLCASSALPGEEQYFGPGTRLTVT.

The table lists this clone with a count of one. At one end, the junction sequence differs from germline, possibly due to a read error. This chain links TRBV5-1 with TRBJ1-4, with 7 bases identical to TRBD1. CDR3 length equals 14 residues. CDR1 and CDR2 from the germline V gene are SGHRS and YFSETQ. DNA for the CDR3: TGCGCCAGCAGCTTGACAGGGGCTAAAGAAAAACTGTTTTTT. Translation: CASSLTGAKEKLFF.

The V call is TRBV11-2, the J call TRBJ1-3; maybe TRBD1 (6 bases). V lost 6 bases to trimming and J lost 9 bases, with 24 bases between them. Germline V gives CDR1 SGHAT, CDR2 FQNNGV. CDR3 length: 16 amino acids. CDR3: CASSPRPQGFTVTIYF. In nucleotides, the CDR3 is TGTGCCAGCAGTCCTCGACCCCAGGGGTTTACGGTCACCATATATTTT.

The CDR3 here is CASTFLTSGGAKVETQYF. The DNA of the CDR3 is TGTGCCAGCACGTTCTTGACTAGCGGGGGGGCTAAGGTGGAGACCCAGTACTTC. The chain has TRBV27 and TRBJ2-5; 14 positions agree with TRBD2. The CDR3 is 18 residues long. Germline V gene sequence: CDR1 MNHEY, CDR2 SMNVEV (reference sequence). The V gene end was trimmed by 7 bases and the J gene end by 5 bases; junction bases not matched to a gene: 15.

This clone was detected once. The chain recombines TRBV18 with TRBJ1-2, with 9 bases identical to TRBD1. This CDR3 comprises 16 residues. With V trimmed by 1 base and J by 4 bases, 7 bases remained unmatched. CDR1 is KGHSH and CDR2 is LQKENI in the germline V gene. DNA for the CDR3: TGTGCCAGCTCACCACTTCAGGACAGGGGCCCCTATGGCTACACCTTC. This codes for CASSPLQDRGPYGYTF.

This chain links TRBV2 with TRBJ2-7, with 7 bases matching TRBD2. The CDR3 has 15 residues. Germline CDR1 is SNHLY and CDR2 is FYNNEI. V lost 6 bases and J lost 1; bases outside the gene matches: 9. CDR3: CASSDPGGDSYEQYF. CDR3 in DNA: TGTGCCAGCAGCGACCCTGGGGGGGATTCCTACGAGCAGTACTTC.

V and J are TRBV27 and TRBJ1-2; D is possibly TRBD1 (5 bases). The germline V and J ends were trimmed by 2 bases and 1 base, with 11 bases remaining between them. Per germline, CDR1 MNHEY and CDR2 SMNVEV (reference sequence). The CDR3 is 15 amino acids. CDR3 region: CASSLGQGLNYGYTF. In DNA form, the CDR3 reads TGTGCCAGCAGTTTAGGGCAGGGTCTTAACTATGGCTACACCTTC.

The J gene is TRBJ1-6, the V gene TRBV10-3, with 7 bases aligning to TRBD1. The trim removed 10 bases at V and 6 bases at J, leaving 15 bases unmatched. The germline gives CDR1 ENHRY, CDR2 SYGVKD. The CDR3 loop spans 16 amino acids. The CDR3 coding sequence is TGTGCCACAAGACCAGGGGACAGACTGAGTAATTCACCCCTCCACTTT. Translating gives CATRPGDRLSNSPLHF.

This sequence joins TRBV4-1 and TRBJ1-2, with TRBD1 identical over 8 bases. This CDR3 has 17 residues. The germline V gene encodes CDR1 MGHRA and CDR2 YSYEKL. Losses at the gene ends were 3 bases for V and 1 base for J; bases not matched to a gene: 10. This chain's CDR3 is CASSQPGQVKGNYGYTF. CDR3 in DNA: TGCGCCAGCAGCCAGCCGGGACAGGTGAAGGGTAACTATGGCTACACCTTC.

The genes are TRBV27 and TRBJ1-1; TRBD1 is a possible D gene (6 bases). The V gene lost 8 bases and the J gene lost 1 base, with 14 bases spanning the gap. The CDR3 has 14 residues. Germline V CDR1 and CDR2: MNHEY, SMNVEV (reference sequence). CDR3: CASGSTGQNTEAFF. The CDR3 region has the DNA TGTGCCAGCGGATCGACAGGTCAGAACACTGAAGCTTTCTTT.

V usage is TRBV10-3 and J usage is TRBJ2-7, with 8 nucleotides matching TRBD1. The CDR3 has 15 residues. CDR1 ENHRY and CDR2 SYGVKD come from the germline V gene. The V gene end was trimmed by 2 bases and the J gene end by 2 bases; junction bases not matched to a gene: 5. Here the CDR3 DNA reads TGTGCCATCAGTGAGGGTCTGGACAGGGCCTACGAGCAGTACTTC. This codes for CAISEGLDRAYEQYF.

J is TRBJ2-1 and V is TRBV27; 12 bases align to TRBD2. Germline V gene data show CDR1 as MNHEY and CDR2 as SMNVEV (reference sequence). The V and J ends lost 10 bases and 6 bases, in that order; junction bases with no gene match: 7. The CDR3 covers 14 residues. DNA for the CDR3: TGTGCCACCACGCTAGCGGGGGGGTTCAATGAGCAGTTCTTC. This encodes CATTLAGGFNEQFF.

This clone occurred once. This chain links TRBV18 with TRBJ1-1; no clear D gene. From germline, CDR1 is KGHSH and CDR2 LQKENI. The CDR3 length is 13 residues. Trimming cost V 2 bases and J 5 bases, with 9 bases left between them. CDR3 amino acids: CASSPMRDTEAFF. The CDR3, as DNA: TGTGCCAGCTCACCAATGAGGGATACTGAAGCTTTCTTT.

The CDR3 sequence: CASSFNGGGPYEQYF. The DNA for the CDR3 is TGTGCCAGCAGTTTTAATGGCGGAGGTCCCTACGAGCAGTACTTC. V usage is TRBV27 and J usage is TRBJ2-7; D perhaps matches TRBD2 (5 bases). The V gene's germline CDR1 is MNHEY and CDR2 SMNVEV (reference sequence). The CDR3 runs 15 residues. Trimming took 3 bases from V and 2 from J, leaving 14 bases between them.

The J gene is TRBJ2-1, the V gene TRBV5-4, with 7 bases that match TRBD2. CDR1 and CDR2 (germline): SGHNT, YYREEE (reference sequence). The CDR3 covers 15 residues. After removal of 4 bases from V and 5 bases from J, the junction contained 9 bases not matched to a gene. The CDR3 here is CASSGIRGGNNEQFF. The CDR3 DNA is TGTGCCAGCAGCGGAATACGCGGGGGTAACAATGAGCAGTTCTTC.

J is TRBJ2-1 and V is TRBV4-2, with a tentative D call TRBD1 (5 bases). V gave up 3 bases and J gave up 2 bases, with 8 bases separating them. CDR1 and CDR2 from the germline V gene are LGHNA and YNFKEQ. This CDR3 contains 14 residues. The CDR3 DNA reads as TGTGCCAGCAGCCAGAAAGGGGCCTACAATGAGCAGTTCTTC. Its protein is CASSQKGAYNEQFF.

In DNA, the CDR3 is TGTGCCAGCAGTTCCCCCGGGGTCGCGGGGGTCAGCTACAATGAGCAGTTCTTC. Its protein is CASSSPGVAGVSYNEQFF. V usage is TRBV28 and J usage is TRBJ2-1; the match to TRBD2 covers 7 bases. V lost 4 bases and J lost 3; bases outside the gene matches: 15. The germline V gene encodes CDR1 MDHEN and CDR2 SYDVKM. The CDR3 extends over 18 amino acids.

The chain uses TRBV28 and TRBJ2-2; D remains ambiguous. This CDR3 is 15 amino acids long. The germline gives CDR1 MDHEN, CDR2 SYDVKM. Trimming cost V 2 bases and J 1 base, with 8 bases left between them. Written as DNA, the CDR3 is TGTGCCAGCAGTTTAATCAGTGGGAACACCGGGGAGCTGTTTTTT. Translating gives CASSLISGNTGELFF.

The chain has TRBV9 and TRBJ2-1, with D maybe TRBD2 (5 bases). CDR3 length equals 14 residues. Per the germline V gene, CDR1 is SGDLS and CDR2 is YYNGEE. V was trimmed by 4 bases and J by 0 bases, leaving 8 bases between them. CDR3 bases: TGTGCCAGCAGCCGAGCGGCCTCCTACAATGAGCAGTTCTTC. Encoded protein: CASSRAASYNEQFF.

This chain connects TRBV7-9 to TRBJ2-3, with D tentatively TRBD2 (6 bases). CDR3 length: 16 amino acids. Germline lookup yields CDR1 SEHNR and CDR2 FQNEAQ (reference sequence). Trimming cost V 5 bases and J 0 bases, with 15 bases left between them. Here the CDR3 DNA reads TGTGCCAGCAGCCCAGGGACTTTCGCTAGCACAGATACGCAGTATTTT. Its protein is CASSPGTFASTDTQYF. Looking up the rest from reference TRBV7-9 and TRBJ2-3 gives the full variable domain: DTGVSQNPRHKITKRGQNVTFRCDPISEHNRLYWYRQTLGQGPEFLTYFQNEAQLEKSRLLSDRFSAERPKGSFSTLEIQRTEQGDSAMYLCASSPGTFASTDTQYFGPGTRLTVL.

The rearrangement joins TRBV4-3 to TRBJ1-3; no clear D. The CDR3 extends over 15 amino acids. CDR1 and CDR2 (germline): LGHNA, YSLEER. The germline V and J ends were trimmed by 0 bases and 1 base, with 7 bases remaining between them. The CDR3 region has the DNA TGCGCCAGCAGCCAAGATTTGGCTTCTGGAAACACCATATATTTT. Its protein product is CASSQDLASGNTIYF.

This clone was found once. This chain links TRBV2 with TRBJ1-1, with TRBD1 as a possible D gene (5 bases). CDR3 length: 14 amino acids. Germline lookup yields CDR1 SNHLY and CDR2 FYNNEI. Between the trimmed V and J ends, which lost 2 bases and 2 bases, there was a span of 9 bases. This chain's CDR3 is CASSEQGSNTEAFF. The CDR3 region has the DNA TGTGCCAGCAGTGAACAGGGAAGTAACACTGAAGCTTTCTTT.

The rearrangement joins TRBV11-3 to TRBJ2-2, with TRBD1 matching over 9 bases. Germline V CDR1 and CDR2: SGHNT, YENEEA. V dropped 4 bases and J dropped 6; count of bases not matched to a gene: 6. This CDR3 has 15 residues. The DNA for the CDR3 is TGTGCCAGCAGCTCAGGACAGGGGAAGGCCGGGGAGCTGTTTTTT. It translates to CASSSGQGKAGELFF.

This clone appeared once. V and J are TRBV4-1 and TRBJ1-6; D remains ambiguous. Trimming cost V 0 bases and J 8 bases, with 5 bases left between them. Germline CDR1 MGHRA, CDR2 YSYEKL. This CDR3 region has 13 residues. CDR3 sequence: CASSQERYSPLHF. The DNA of the CDR3 is TGCGCCAGCAGCCAAGAACGGTATTCACCCCTCCACTTT.

The V call is TRBV5-5, the J call TRBJ2-2; TRBD1 is a possible D gene (8 bases). The V and J ends lost 4 bases and 2 bases respectively, with 15 bases between them. This CDR3 contains 16 residues. Germline V gene sequence: CDR1 SGHKS, CDR2 YYEKEE (reference sequence). CDR3 sequence: CASSGTGGDNTGELFF. In DNA, the CDR3 is TGTGCCAGCAGCGGTACAGGGGGGGACAACACCGGGGAGCTGTTTTTT.

This clone turned up a few times. The V call is TRBV4-3, the J call TRBJ2-2; TRBD2 is a possible D gene (6 bases). V was trimmed by 3 bases and J by 3 bases, leaving 11 bases between them. This CDR3 is built from 15 residues. From germline, CDR1 is LGHNA and CDR2 YSLEER. CDR3 in DNA: TGCGCCAGCAGCCATGGGGGGATCGACACCGGGGAGCTGTTTTTT. Protein: CASSHGGIDTGELFF.

The chain is built from TRBV9 and TRBJ2-3, with 8 bases matching TRBD2. CDR1 and CDR2 (germline): SGDLS, YYNGEE. CDR3 length equals 15 residues. V trimming: 0 bases; J trimming: 2 bases; junction bases outside the gene matches: 2. CDR3 in amino acids: CASSVGAGDTDTQYF. In DNA, the CDR3 is TGTGCCAGCAGCGTAGGAGCGGGAGACACAGATACGCAGTATTTT.

V and J are TRBV24-1 and TRBJ2-1; the D gene is possibly TRBD1 (6 bases). The CDR3 has 21 residues. The germline V gene encodes CDR1 KGHDR and CDR2 SFDVKD. The V and J ends lost 3 bases and 0 bases respectively, with 26 bases between them. CDR3 DNA: TGTGCCACCAGTGATCCCTCCAGGGGCCCCGGCCTTGGGAGCTCCTACAATGAGCAGTTCTTC. Encoded protein: CATSDPSRGPGLGSSYNEQFF.

The sample holds one count of this clone. The CDR3 coding sequence is TGTGCCTGGAGTCTCGGACTAGAAGGCGGGGAGCTGTTTTTT. Amino acid sequence: CAWSLGLEGGELFF. The V call is TRBV30, the J call TRBJ2-2; 7 bases line up with TRBD2. CDR1 and CDR2 from the germline V gene are GTSNPN and SVGIG (reference sequence). The CDR3 has 14 amino acids. J lost 7 bases, V lost 2 bases, and 7 bases had no gene match.

This clone was counted between two and nine times. The chain combines TRBV6-1 with TRBJ1-2; perhaps TRBD1 as D (5 bases). V shed 4 bases and J shed 3 bases, with 15 bases lying between them. The CDR3 runs 15 residues. Germline V gives CDR1 MNHNS, CDR2 SASEGT. The CDR3 sequence: CASSGAGGVDYGYTF. The DNA for the CDR3 is TGTGCCAGCAGTGGAGCGGGGGGGGTTGACTATGGCTACACCTTC.

The CDR3 region has the DNA TGTGCCAGCAGTACGACTAGCGGGGGCTCGCCAGATACGCAGTATTTT. This codes for CASSTTSGGSPDTQYF. The genes are TRBV6-4 and TRBJ2-3, with 12 bases aligning to TRBD2. Germline V gene data show CDR1 as MRHNA and CDR2 as SNTAGT. The CDR3 consists of 16 residues. J lost 4 bases, V lost 5 bases, and 7 bases had no gene match.